This T cell receptor (beta chain) was recovered during a study of blood T cell repertoires in COVID-19 (dated by TCRdb to about 2020). In terms of the full investigation: Samples covering the acute and convalescent phases of COVID-19 were provided by collaborators in the United States, Italy and Spain. The prospective study material was composed of cDNA or gDNA derived from T cells, B-cell-depleted T cells, or PBMCs. The dataset comprised deeply sampled blood TCRbeta repertoires from subjects exposed to, actively infected with, or recovered from COVID-19. The repertoires were made available in a free public database intended to serve as a resource for research on the immune response to SARS-CoV-2. The samples were drawn from two sources: the first 160 participants of the ongoing ImmuneRACE study, and fewer than 1,500 subjects contributed by 6 global collaborators. Nearly every sample came with metadata listing a de-identified subject ID, COVID-19 status, age in years and sex. Where HLA class I and class II types were available, the types were taken from metadata supplied by the sample provider, not from assay-based typing.

Broad study findings and their caveats: Clinical and demographic metadata were provided uncurated, with the amount varying by source and participant.

Comments on this clone: The antigen it recognizes is unknown. The record has no base qualities; no much larger clone is one base away.

The germline V end is reduced by 3 bases and the J end by 7 bases; junction bases left unmatched: 10. The CDR3 covers 16 residues, taking in both the cysteine and the phenylalanine. The read is trimmed to its CDR3 DNA, 48 bases read in frame from base 1. The germline V gene supplies CDR1 MGHRA and CDR2 YSYEKL. The immunoSEQ Assay, a bias-controlled multiplex PCR, was used to amplify TCRbeta CDR3 regions from genomic DNA. As for the original processing: Nucleated cell counts per sample were estimated from amplification of reference gene primers within the assay. Sequence reads were collapsed and filtered to measure the absolute abundance of every unique TCRbeta CDR3 rearrangement. For each sample, productive Simpson clonality was calculated as the square root of Simpson's diversity index across productive rearrangements. The source is immuneACCESS, and TCRdb retained only in-frame sequences with V and J called. Part of the clones is not carried over; for the studies checked, unresolved V genes explain less than half of this, and the remainder is unexplained. Clonal size and the V and J genes are those of that table, whereas D and trimming came from the DNA. The table for this sample lists roughly 190,000 clones; around 84% of them were counted only once. More than 12% of the sample comes from the top ten.

One collaborating source in Seattle enrolled patients while the patients were actively infected and followed the patients over time throughout the course of disease. Whole blood was collected in K2EDTA tubes by collaborating institutions according to the institutions' own protocols. For TCRbeta analysis, collaborators shipped samples in one of three forms: frozen whole blood, isolated PBMCs, or DNA extracted from either of those sample types. This clonotype was sampled from a woman aged 70-85 years with COVID-19, enrolled during active disease. The material sequenced was peripheral blood. The chain joins TRBV4-1 to TRBJ1-4, with TRBD1 identical over 8 junction bases. The CDR3 region reads CASSQGQGARVEKLFF. The nucleotide sequence is given as TGCGCCAGCAGCCAGGGCCAGGGGGCGCGGGTTGAAAAACTGTTTTTT.